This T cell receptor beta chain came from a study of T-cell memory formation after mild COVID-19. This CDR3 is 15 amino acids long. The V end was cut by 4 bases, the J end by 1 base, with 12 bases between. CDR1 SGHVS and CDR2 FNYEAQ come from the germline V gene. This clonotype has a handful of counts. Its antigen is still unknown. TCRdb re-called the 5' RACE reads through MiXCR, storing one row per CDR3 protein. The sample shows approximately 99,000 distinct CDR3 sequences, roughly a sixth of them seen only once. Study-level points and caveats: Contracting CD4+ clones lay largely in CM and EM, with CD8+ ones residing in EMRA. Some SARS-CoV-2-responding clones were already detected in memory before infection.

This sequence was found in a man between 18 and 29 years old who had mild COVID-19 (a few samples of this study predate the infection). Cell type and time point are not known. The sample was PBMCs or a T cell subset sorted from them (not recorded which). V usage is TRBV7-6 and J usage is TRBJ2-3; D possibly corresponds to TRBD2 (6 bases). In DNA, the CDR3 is TGTGCCAGCAGCTCGACTAGAGGGGGCACAGATACGCAGTATTTT. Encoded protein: CASSSTRGGTDTQYF.